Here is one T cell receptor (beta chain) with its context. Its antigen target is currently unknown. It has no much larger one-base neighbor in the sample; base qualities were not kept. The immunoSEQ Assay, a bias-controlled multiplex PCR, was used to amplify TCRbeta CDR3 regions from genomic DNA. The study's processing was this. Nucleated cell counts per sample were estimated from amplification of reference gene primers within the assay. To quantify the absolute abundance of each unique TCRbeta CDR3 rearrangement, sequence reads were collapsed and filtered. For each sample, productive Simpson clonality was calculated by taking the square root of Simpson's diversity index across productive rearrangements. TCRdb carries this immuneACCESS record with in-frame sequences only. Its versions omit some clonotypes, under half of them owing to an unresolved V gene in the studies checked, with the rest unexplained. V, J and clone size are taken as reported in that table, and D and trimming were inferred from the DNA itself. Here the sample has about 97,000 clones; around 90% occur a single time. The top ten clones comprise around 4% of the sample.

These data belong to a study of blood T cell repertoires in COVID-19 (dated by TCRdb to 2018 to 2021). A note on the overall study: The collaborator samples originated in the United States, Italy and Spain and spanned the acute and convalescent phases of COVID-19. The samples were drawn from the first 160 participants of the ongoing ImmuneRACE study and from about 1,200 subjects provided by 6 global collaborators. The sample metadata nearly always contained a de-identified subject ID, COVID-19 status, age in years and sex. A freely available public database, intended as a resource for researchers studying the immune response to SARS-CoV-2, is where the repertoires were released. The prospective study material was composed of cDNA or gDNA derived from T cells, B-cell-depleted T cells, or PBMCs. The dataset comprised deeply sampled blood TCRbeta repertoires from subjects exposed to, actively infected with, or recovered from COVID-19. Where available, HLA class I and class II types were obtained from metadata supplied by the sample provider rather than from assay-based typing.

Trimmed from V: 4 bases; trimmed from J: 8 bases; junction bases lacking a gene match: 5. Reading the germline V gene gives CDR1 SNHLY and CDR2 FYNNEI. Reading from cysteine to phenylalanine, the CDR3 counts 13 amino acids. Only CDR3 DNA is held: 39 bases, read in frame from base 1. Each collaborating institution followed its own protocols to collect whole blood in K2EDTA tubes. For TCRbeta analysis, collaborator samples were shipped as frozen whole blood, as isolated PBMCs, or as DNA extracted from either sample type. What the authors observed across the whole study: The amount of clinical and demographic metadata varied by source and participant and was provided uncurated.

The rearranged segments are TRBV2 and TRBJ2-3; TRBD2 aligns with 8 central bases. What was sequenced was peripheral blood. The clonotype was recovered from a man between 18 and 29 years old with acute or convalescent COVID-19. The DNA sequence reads TGTGCCAGCAGTGCGGGGGGGGTAGGTACGCAGTATTTT. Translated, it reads CASSAGGVGTQYF.